The entry that follows covers one T cell receptor (beta chain) sequence. The target antigen is unknown. Primers included in the PCR were 60 Vbeta and 13 Jbeta primers. The data were produced by immunoSEQ multiplex PCR, yet TCRdb's version contains in-frame clones alone and is incomplete. The sample includes under 150,000 clones, around 82% of them seen just once. The data were taken from a study of cytomegalovirus exposure and HLA in healthy donors. Study-level points and caveats: Follow-up analysis later connected one missense variant in DCLRE1C with trimming of TCR beta V- and J-genes. In a later analysis, HLA-associated TCR beta chains were more clonally expanded than equally common others. An analysis done earlier found most TCR beta V segments productive about 87% or about 30% of the time. In a later analysis, common viral pathogens appeared linked to several of the most significant clusters.

V shed 3 bases and J shed 2 bases, with 16 bases lying between them. There are 17 residues in the CDR3. From germline, CDR1 is ENHRY and CDR2 SYGVKD. This chain joins TRBV10-3 and TRBJ2-2; maybe TRBD1 (6 bases). The sequencing input was PBMCs. The receptor was derived from a woman in her 40s in good health and CMV-seropositive. CDR3 bases: TGTGCCATCAGTGAACACGACGGGACAATTAACACCGGGGAGCTGTTTTTT. Translation: CAISEHDGTINTGELFF.